Presented here are 17 T cell receptor beta chains from one specimen sequenced in a study of T-cell reconstitution after alpha-beta-depleted transplantation in children. Unique molecular identifiers featured in how the TCRbeta library was prepared. TCRdb ran MiXCR on the PCR reads and lists one entry per CDR3 protein. The sample holds fewer than 700,000 distinct CDR3 sequences, 10% to 15% seen once. The sequences come from PBMCs, mostly from graft donor cells, collected 360 days after TCRalphabeta/CD19-depleted stem cell transplant. These receptor sequences come from a male patient younger than 18 who had a stem cell transplant for acute myeloid leukemia, so the T cells may come from the graft donor.

This chain uses TRBV20-1 with TRBJ2-7, with D possibly being TRBD1 (7 bases). Trimming took 5 bases from V and 3 from J, leaving 23 bases between them. The CDR3 is made up of 16 amino acids. Germline assignment: CDR1 DFQATT and CDR2 SNEGSKA (reference sequence). In DNA, the CDR3 is TGCAGTGCTTCCAAACCGGGCGGGGACAGCATCTACGAGCAGTACTTC. Its protein is CSASKPGGDSIYEQYF.

The chain joins TRBV28 to TRBJ2-1, with D hard to call. Looked up from germline, CDR1 is MDHEN and CDR2 is SYDVKM. CDR3 length: 13 residues. Trimming took 6 bases from V and 2 from J, leaving 8 bases between them. The CDR3 loop is CASSPNPYNEQFF. The CDR3 coding sequence is TGTGCCAGCAGCCCCAATCCCTACAATGAGCAGTTCTTC. Complete variable domain (other parts from reference TRBV28 and TRBJ2-1): DVKVTQSSRYLVKRTGEKVFLECVQDMDHENMFWYRQDPGLGLRLIYFSYDVKMKEKGDIPEGYSVSREKKERFSLILESASTNQTSMYLCASSPNPYNEQFFGPGTRLTVL.

The genes are TRBV12-3 or TRBV12-4 and TRBJ2-3, with TRBD2 matching over 13 bases. The junction had 9 bases not matched to a gene; V was cut back by 5 bases and J by 1 base. CDR3 size: 18 residues. DNA for the CDR3: TGTGCCAGCAGTGTACTAGCGGGAGGGCCGCGGGGCACAGATACGCAGTATTTT. Its translation: CASSVLAGGPRGTDTQYF.

This clonotype has ten or more counts. This chain links TRBV28 with TRBJ2-3; 7 bases fit TRBD2. Germline V gene lookup returns CDR1 MDHEN and CDR2 SYDVKM. The V and J ends lost 7 bases and 3 bases, in that order; junction bases with no gene match: 4. The length of the CDR3 is 13 residues. CDR3 sequence reads: CASTWRETDTQYF. The CDR3 nucleotides read TGTGCCAGCACTTGGCGGGAGACAGATACGCAGTATTTT.

This clonotype was counted between two and nine times. The genes are TRBV2 and TRBJ2-7; tentatively, D is TRBD1 (5 bases). The ends were cut back, 1 base at V and 2 bases at J, with 9 bases in the middle. Per germline, CDR1 SNHLY and CDR2 FYNNEI. This CDR3 has 14 amino acids. In DNA, the CDR3 is TGTGCCAGCAGTGAAGTGGGGCTAGCCTACGAGCAGTACTTC. Translated, it gives CASSEVGLAYEQYF.

This clonotype was picked up a small number of times. The chain recombines TRBV10-3 with TRBJ2-5; D is possibly TRBD1 (6 bases). From germline, CDR1 is ENHRY and CDR2 SYGVKD. V lost 5 bases and J 1 base, leaving 11 bases between the germline ends. This CDR3 is built from 14 residues. CDR3 bases: TGTGCCATCAGTCCCCAGGGGCCCCAAGAGACCCAGTACTTC. It yields the protein CAISPQGPQETQYF.

This clonotype came up a few times. The chain uses TRBV7-9 and TRBJ2-2; D is undetermined. Trimming took off 2 bases at V and 5 bases at J, with 9 bases between the two ends. The CDR3 runs to 14 residues. The germline V gene has CDR1 SEHNR and CDR2 FQNEAQ (reference sequence). The CDR3 is CASSLSLRTGELFF. The CDR3 nucleotides read TGTGCCAGCAGCTTAAGTTTGAGGACCGGGGAGCTGTTTTTT.

This clonotype was observed at least ten times. The gene calls are TRBV29-1 and TRBJ2-7; D gene ambiguous. Trimming took off 3 bases at V and 0 bases at J, with 9 bases between the two ends. The CDR3 totals 13 residues. Per the germline V gene, CDR1 is SQVTM and CDR2 is ANQGSEA. The CDR3 protein is CSVDLGSSYEQYF. The CDR3 nucleotides read TGCAGCGTTGATTTGGGAAGCTCCTACGAGCAGTACTTC.

The sample holds a few counts of this clonotype. The chain has TRBV28 and TRBJ2-7, with D possibly matching TRBD2 (6 bases). The CDR3 has 16 amino acids. Trimming took off 3 bases at V and 2 bases at J, with 17 bases between the two ends. Germline V gives CDR1 MDHEN, CDR2 SYDVKM. Here the CDR3 reads CASSFQGGRGAYEQYF. The CDR3 DNA follows: TGTGCCAGCAGTTTCCAGGGAGGAAGGGGAGCCTACGAGCAGTACTTC.

This sequence joins TRBV29-1 and TRBJ2-7; D unclear. The CDR3 totals 12 residues. Germline V lookup: CDR1 SQVTM, CDR2 ANQGSEA. V lost 5 bases to trimming and J lost 2 bases, with 10 bases between them. CDR3 coding DNA: TGCAGCGTTCAGAACAGCGCCTACGAGCAGTACTTC. Protein: CSVQNSAYEQYF.

The table lists this clonotype with a few counts. V and J are TRBV16 and TRBJ2-1; D is possibly TRBD1 (5 bases). Trimming shortened V by 0 bases and J by 2 bases, and 11 bases separated the two germline ends. The CDR3 has 16 residues. CDR1 is KGHSY, CDR2 FQNENV, per germline. The CDR3 here is CASSQSEQVTYNEQFF. The CDR3 nucleotides are TGTGCCAGCAGCCAATCGGAACAGGTGACCTACAATGAGCAGTTCTTC.

The J gene is TRBJ2-1, the V gene TRBV6-2 or TRBV6-3, with TRBD2 matching 10 bases. This CDR3 has 21 amino acids. Germline loops: CDR1 MNHEY, CDR2 SVGEGT. With V trimmed by 2 bases and J by 0 bases, 16 bases remained unmatched. The CDR3 sequence is CASSYGSGRAPKGGSYNEQFF. The CDR3 coding sequence is TGTGCCAGCAGTTACGGAAGCGGGAGGGCCCCAAAGGGAGGCTCCTACAATGAGCAGTTCTTC.

This clonotype has a handful of counts. The V call is TRBV7-2, the J call TRBJ2-7, with TRBD2 matching over 11 bases. Germline values: CDR1 SGHTA, CDR2 FQGNSA. The V segment lost 5 bases and the J segment 6 bases; nucleotides outside the gene matches: 6. The CDR3 runs 14 residues. CDR3 DNA: TGTGCCAGCAGCCCTGTAGCGGGAGGGACCGAGCAGTACTTC. Amino acids: CASSPVAGGTEQYF.

The chain uses TRBV4-3 and TRBJ2-1, with TRBD2 matching over 14 bases. Germline lookup yields CDR1 LGHNA and CDR2 YSLEER. Unmatched junction bases numbered 16, after V lost 1 base and J lost 8 bases. This CDR3 contains 20 residues. CDR3 in DNA: TGCGCCAGCAGCCAAGGCCTGACCCGGGGACTAGCGGGAGAAAGGTATGAGCAGTTCTTC. It encodes CASSQGLTRGLAGERYEQFF.

There are a few counts of this clonotype. V usage is TRBV5-1 and J usage is TRBJ2-1, with 13 bases fitting TRBD2. Losses at the gene ends were 4 bases for V and 7 bases for J; bases not matched to a gene: 8. Germline CDR1 reads SGHRS; CDR2 reads YFSETQ. CDR3 length: 16 residues. The CDR3 spells CASSPILAGGVNEQFF. For the CDR3, the DNA is TGCGCCAGCAGCCCGATACTAGCGGGAGGGGTAAATGAGCAGTTCTTC.

This clonotype has a handful of counts. This rearrangement joins TRBV7-2 to TRBJ2-1, with 7 bases identical to TRBD2. Trimming at V came to 0 bases and at J to 7 bases, leaving 12 bases not matched to a gene. From germline, CDR1 is SGHTA and CDR2 FQGNSA. The CDR3 runs to 17 residues. The CDR3 loop reads CASSLAIVSGIVNEQFF. For the CDR3, the DNA is TGTGCCAGCAGCTTAGCCATCGTAAGCGGGATTGTTAATGAGCAGTTCTTC.

The rearrangement joins TRBV20-1 to TRBJ2-3, with TRBD1 matching 8 bases. The CDR3 covers 14 residues. V shed 5 bases and J 3 bases; nucleotides not matched to a gene: 7. In germline, CDR1 is DFQATT, CDR2 SNEGSKA (reference sequence). The CDR3 reads CSASGTGWTDTQYF. The DNA of the CDR3 is TGCAGTGCTTCCGGGACAGGCTGGACAGATACGCAGTATTTT.